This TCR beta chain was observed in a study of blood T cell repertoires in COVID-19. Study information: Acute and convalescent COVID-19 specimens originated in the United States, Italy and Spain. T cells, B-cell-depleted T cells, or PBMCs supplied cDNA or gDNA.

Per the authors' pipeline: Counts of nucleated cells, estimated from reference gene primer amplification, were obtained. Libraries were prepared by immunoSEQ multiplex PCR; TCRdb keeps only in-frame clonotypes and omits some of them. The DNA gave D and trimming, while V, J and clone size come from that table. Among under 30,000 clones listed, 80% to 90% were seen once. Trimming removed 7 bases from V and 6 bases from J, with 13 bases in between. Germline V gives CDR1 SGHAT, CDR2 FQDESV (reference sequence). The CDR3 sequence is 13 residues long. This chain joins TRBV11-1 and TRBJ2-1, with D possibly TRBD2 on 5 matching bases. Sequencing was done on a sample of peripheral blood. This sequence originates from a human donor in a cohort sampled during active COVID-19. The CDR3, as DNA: TGTGCCAGCACCCATACGGGAAGCAATGAGCAGTTCTTC. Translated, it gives CASTHTGSNEQFF. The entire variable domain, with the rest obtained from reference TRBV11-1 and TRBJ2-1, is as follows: EAEVAQSPRYKITEKSQAVAFWCDPISGHATLYWYRQILGQGPELLVQFQDESVVDDSQLPKDRFSAERLKGVDSTLKIQPAELGDSAMYLCASTHTGSNEQFFGPGTRLTVL.